The 31 T cell receptor beta chains listed next were all sequenced from one sample in a study of T-cell memory formation after mild COVID-19. TCRdb passed the 5' RACE reads through MiXCR, listing each CDR3 protein once. Of about 320,000 distinct CDR3 sequences in the sample, 14% were seen once. Source material: PBMCs or a T cell subset sorted from them (not recorded which). The receptor source for this set is a man aged 18 to 35 who had mild COVID-19 (a few samples of this study predate the infection). Cell type and time point are not known.

The V gene is TRBV7-9, the J gene TRBJ1-2; weak D call: TRBD1 (5 bases). The CDR3 extends over 16 amino acids. Germline CDR1 reads SEHNR; CDR2 reads FQNEAQ (reference sequence). Trimming left V 2 bases short and J 7 bases short, with 20 bases between. The DNA of the CDR3 is TGTGCCAGCAGCTTAATCGTTTTGGGCCTGGGGCCTGGCTACACCTTC. Protein sequence: CASSLIVLGLGPGYTF.

V and J are TRBV6-5 and TRBJ1-4; D gene uncertain. V shed 0 bases and J shed 5 bases, with 7 bases lying between them. The CDR3 is 14 residues long. CDR1 is MNHEY and CDR2 is SVGAGI in the germline V gene. CDR3 sequence: CASSYSYRNEKLFF. The CDR3 region has the DNA TGTGCCAGCAGTTACTCGTATAGGAATGAAAAACTGTTTTTT.

The chain joins TRBV3-1 to TRBJ1-2; the D gene is possibly TRBD1 (5 bases). CDR1 and CDR2 from the germline V gene are LGHDT and YNNKEL (reference sequence). With 1 base removed from V and 5 bases from J, the gap between germline ends came to 17 bases. The CDR3 sequence is 16 residues long. The DNA for the CDR3 is TGTGCCAGCAGCCAAGCTTGGGGCGCGTTCTGGTATGGCTACACCTTC. Translation: CASSQAWGAFWYGYTF.

The sample holds many counts of this clonotype. The chain recombines TRBV7-2 with TRBJ1-4; 9 bases are a match to TRBD1. This CDR3 has 15 residues. The V and J ends lost 1 base and 6 bases, in that order; junction bases with no gene match: 3. Per the germline V gene, CDR1 is SGHTA and CDR2 is FQGNSA. In DNA form, the CDR3 reads TGTGCCAGCAGCTTAGGTTGGACAGGGGATGAAAAACTGTTTTTT. It specifies CASSLGWTGDEKLFF.

V and J are TRBV5-1 and TRBJ1-6; possibly TRBD1 for D (5 bases). This CDR3 comprises 15 residues. V lost 3 bases, J lost 9 bases, and 16 bases lay in between. Germline loops: CDR1 SGHRS, CDR2 YFSETQ. Written as DNA, the CDR3 is TGCGCCAGCAGCTATCTAGCGGGGCCACCTTCACCCCTCCACTTT. Amino acids: CASSYLAGPPSPLHF. Combining the CDR3 with reference TRBV5-1 and TRBJ1-6 gives the whole variable domain KAGVTQTPRYLIKTRGQQVTLSCSPISGHRSVSWYQQTPGQGLQFLFEYFSETQRNKGNFPGRFSGRQFSNSRSEMNVSTLELGDSALYLCASSYLAGPPSPLHFGNGTRLTVT.

In the case of this clonotype: At one end the junction does not follow the germline gene, possibly because of a read error. The V and J genes are TRBV6-6 and TRBJ2-1; 10 nucleotides align to TRBD2. The CDR3 extends over 19 amino acids. Per germline, CDR1 MNHNY and CDR2 SVGAGI (reference sequence). Written as DNA, the CDR3 is TGTGCCAGGAGTTACCCGGGACTAGCGTCTCTCGGCTCCTACAATGAGCAGTTCTTC. It specifies CARSYPGLASLGSYNEQFF.

This clonotype turned up a few times. The chain is built from TRBV5-5 and TRBJ1-6; D gene unclear. CDR1 and CDR2 (germline): SGHKS, YYEKEE (reference sequence). CDR3 size: 14 residues. Trimming left V 0 bases short and J 7 bases short, with 8 bases between. This CDR3 is CASSLGLANSPLHF. CDR3 DNA sequence: TGTGCCAGCAGCTTGGGCTTAGCCAATTCACCCCTCCACTTT. The full variable domain, in which reference TRBV5-5 and TRBJ1-6 provide the parts outside the CDR3, is DAGVTQSPTHLIKTRGQQVTLRCSPISGHKSVSWYQQVLGQGPQFIFQYYEKEERGRGNFPDRFSARQFPNYSSELNVNALLLGDSALYLCASSLGLANSPLHFGNGTRLTVT.

The chain carries TRBV6-2 or TRBV6-3 and TRBJ2-5; 10 nucleotides match TRBD1. Germline values: CDR1 MNHEY, CDR2 SVGEGT. J was trimmed by 5 bases and V by 2 bases; bases with no gene match: 8. The length of the CDR3 is 16 residues. CDR3: CASSYVRTGGFETQYF. The CDR3 DNA reads TGTGCCAGCAGTTACGTCCGGACAGGGGGATTCGAGACCCAGTACTTC.

This clonotype was seen more than once but under ten times. The chain employs TRBV4-1 and TRBJ2-3; 13 bases are shared with TRBD2. The CDR3 sequence is 16 residues long. Looked up from germline, CDR1 is MGHRA and CDR2 is YSYEKL. Trimming at V came to 1 base and at J to 5 bases, leaving 3 bases not matched to a gene. The CDR3 DNA reads TGCGCCAGCAGCCAAGTCCGACTAGCGGGGGGAGATACGCAGTATTTT. Translated, it gives CASSQVRLAGGDTQYF.

This clonotype appeared many times. The V call is TRBV2, the J call TRBJ1-5; D possibly corresponds to TRBD1 (5 bases). Germline V gene data show CDR1 as SNHLY and CDR2 as FYNNEI. The CDR3 length is 14 residues. The ends were cut back, 4 bases at V and 5 bases at J, with 12 bases in the middle. The CDR3 sequence is CASSVGVGYQPQHF. CDR3 DNA: TGTGCCAGCAGTGTGGGGGTCGGATATCAGCCCCAGCATTTT.

This clonotype was seen only a few times. The V and J genes are TRBV30 and TRBJ1-6; no firm D call. Per germline, CDR1 GTSNPN and CDR2 SVGIG (reference sequence). V was clipped by 0 bases and J by 10 bases, with 10 bases between them. This CDR3 spans 13 amino acids. In nucleotides, the CDR3 is TGTGCCTGGAGTGTAGAGGACCGATCACCCCTCCACTTT. Translation: CAWSVEDRSPLHF. The entire variable domain, with the rest obtained from reference TRBV30 and TRBJ1-6, is as follows: SQTIHQWPATLVQPVGSPLSLECTVEGTSNPNLYWYRQAAGRGLQLLFYSVGIGQISSEVPQNLSASRPQDRQFILSSKKLLLSDSGFYLCAWSVEDRSPLHFGNGTRLTVT.

This chain links TRBV4-1 with TRBJ1-5, with 7 positions matching TRBD1. This CDR3 comprises 15 residues. The V segment lost 2 bases and the J segment 5 bases; nucleotides outside the gene matches: 6. Germline V lookup: CDR1 MGHRA, CDR2 YSYEKL. As DNA, the CDR3 is TGCGCCAGCAGCCAAAGACGGGACAGCGATCAGCCCCAGCATTTT. Protein: CASSQRRDSDQPQHF.

Only a few counts were recorded for this clonotype. The CDR3: CASSLSTSGETQYF. The CDR3 nucleotides are TGCGCCAGCAGCTTGTCAACTAGCGGAGAGACCCAGTACTTC. The gene calls are TRBV5-1 and TRBJ2-5, with 8 bases lining up with TRBD2. From germline, CDR1 is SGHRS and CDR2 YFSETQ. V dropped 1 base and J dropped 4; count of bases not matched to a gene: 3. CDR3 length: 14 residues.

The sample holds a few counts of this clonotype. V is TRBV18 and J is TRBJ2-5, with D possibly TRBD1 on 6 matching bases. Trimming removed 4 bases from V and 5 bases from J, with 17 bases in between. CDR1 KGHSH and CDR2 LQKENI come from the germline V gene. The CDR3 length is 15 residues. CDR3 DNA sequence: TGTGCCAGCTCACAAATGCAGGGGTTGATGGAGACCCAGTACTTC. Translated, it gives CASSQMQGLMETQYF.

This clonotype came up a few times. The rearrangement links TRBV20-1 to TRBJ2-3; D is unclear. CDR1 is DFQATT, CDR2 SNEGSKA, per germline (reference sequence). Deletions cut 0 bases from V and 1 base from J, with 14 bases between. The CDR3 totals 16 residues. DNA for the CDR3: TGCAGTGCTAGAGATCCCGGCGATAGTCGCACAGATACGCAGTATTTT. Its protein product is CSARDPGDSRTDTQYF.

This clonotype has ten or more counts. This chain connects TRBV28 to TRBJ2-5; D not certain. Germline V gene sequence: CDR1 MDHEN, CDR2 SYDVKM. V was shortened by 10 bases and J by 5 bases, with 8 bases between the two germline ends. This CDR3 region has 10 residues. The CDR3 coding sequence is TGTGCCACCCTGAGGGAGACCCAGTACTTC. This codes for CATLRETQYF. Using reference TRBV28 and TRBJ2-5 for the parts outside the CDR3, the full variable domain is DVKVTQSSRYLVKRTGEKVFLECVQDMDHENMFWYRQDPGLGLRLIYFSYDVKMKEKGDIPEGYSVSREKKERFSLILESASTNQTSMYLCATLRETQYFGPGTRLLVL.

The chain links TRBV4-2 to TRBJ1-6; the D is unclear. This CDR3 comprises 17 residues. Trimming pared 1 base from V and 0 bases from J, leaving 10 bases between. Per the germline V gene, CDR1 is LGHNA and CDR2 is YNFKEQ. The CDR3 coding sequence is TGTGCCAGCAGCCAAGGGGTTGTAAGCTCCTATAATTCACCCCTCCACTTT. This encodes CASSQGVVSSYNSPLHF.

This clonotype was counted at least ten times. The chain carries TRBV7-9 and TRBJ1-2; 7 bases agree with TRBD1. This CDR3 is 12 amino acids long. CDR1 and CDR2 from the germline V gene are SEHNR and FQNEAQ (reference sequence). With V trimmed by 6 bases and J by 4 bases, 2 bases remained unmatched. The chain's CDR3 is CASSRDSYGYTF. The DNA of the CDR3 is TGTGCCAGCAGTCGGGACAGCTATGGCTACACCTTC.

This clonotype was seen more than once but under ten times. The chain uses TRBV6-5 and TRBJ1-2, with a possible D match to TRBD1 (5 bases). Trimming took 6 bases from V and 8 from J, leaving 13 bases between them. Germline lookup yields CDR1 MNHEY and CDR2 SVGAGI. The CDR3 is made up of 12 amino acids. DNA of the CDR3: TGTGCCAGCAGCCCCGGGACGCGGGGCTACACCTTC. It encodes CASSPGTRGYTF.

The chain links TRBV12-3 or TRBV12-4 to TRBJ1-2; no clear D gene. The ends were cut back, 0 bases at V and 3 bases at J, with 8 bases in the middle. The CDR3 length is 14 residues. The chain's CDR3 is CASSLARSDYGYTF. The CDR3, as DNA: TGTGCCAGCAGTTTAGCGCGTTCTGACTATGGCTACACCTTC.

The chain has TRBV7-2 and TRBJ1-1; maybe TRBD1 (5 bases). Trimming removed 2 bases at V and 3 bases at J, with 10 bases between. Germline CDR1 and CDR2: SGHTA and FQGNSA. The CDR3 has 14 amino acids. In nucleotides, the CDR3 is TGTGCCAGCAGCTTAAGGGGAGGCTACACTGAAGCTTTCTTT. This encodes CASSLRGGYTEAFF. Supplemented by reference TRBV7-2 and TRBJ1-1, the full variable domain reads GAGVSQSPSNKVTEKGKDVELRCDPISGHTALYWYRQSLGQGLEFLIYFQGNSAPDKSGLPSDRFSAERTGGSVSTLTIQRTQQEDSAVYLCASSLRGGYTEAFFGQGTRLTVV.

This chain uses TRBV25-1 with TRBJ1-6, with D tentatively TRBD1 (6 bases). Trimming removed 5 bases from V and 1 base from J, with 12 bases in between. There are 16 residues in the CDR3. Germline-derived CDR1 and CDR2 are MGHDK and SYGVNS. In DNA, the CDR3 is TGTGCCAGCAGTAGACGGGGGGCATCCTATAATTCACCCCTCCACTTT. It specifies CASSRRGASYNSPLHF.

V is TRBV4-1 and J is TRBJ1-5, with D uncertain. CDR3 length: 15 amino acids. Germline CDR1 MGHRA, CDR2 YSYEKL. V gave up 1 base and J gave up 6 bases, with 13 bases separating them. In nucleotides, the CDR3 is TGCGCCAGCAGCCAAGCTGGGGAGCGCAGTCAGCCCCAGCATTTT. Translated, it gives CASSQAGERSQPQHF.

This clonotype appeared a few times. The chain links TRBV28 to TRBJ2-1; 7 bases agree with TRBD2. This CDR3 is built from 15 residues. With 5 bases clipped from V and 0 bases from J, the junction kept 4 bases outside the gene matches. Germline CDR1 and CDR2: MDHEN and SYDVKM. CDR3 sequence reads: CASSRGGGSYNEQFF. The CDR3 DNA reads as TGTGCCAGCAGTCGGGGCGGGGGCTCCTACAATGAGCAGTTCTTC.

V and J are TRBV6-1 and TRBJ2-5, with 7 bases identical to TRBD1. This CDR3 has 15 residues. Germline CDR1 reads MNHNS; CDR2 reads SASEGT. V was pared by 0 bases and J by 5 bases, with 6 bases of the junction left unmatched. CDR3 in amino acids: CASSEAGTARETQYF. CDR3 nucleotides: TGTGCCAGCAGTGAAGCGGGGACAGCTAGGGAGACCCAGTACTTC.

This clonotype has just a few counts. The J gene is TRBJ2-1, the V gene TRBV24-1; TRBD1 matches at 7 bases. The CDR3 has 13 amino acids. Germline CDR1 and CDR2: KGHDR and SFDVKD. CDR3 amino acids: CAPGQSSYNEQFF. CDR3 DNA: TGTGCACCGGGACAGAGCTCCTACAATGAGCAGTTCTTC.

This clonotype was detected many times. This chain links TRBV5-1 with TRBJ2-2, with 13 positions matching TRBD2. Trimming cost V 2 bases and J 2 bases; bases outside gene matches: 3. CDR3 length: 17 amino acids. Per germline, CDR1 SGHRS and CDR2 YFSETQ. The CDR3 DNA reads TGCGCCAGCAGCTTACTAGCGGGGGGGCCAAACACCGGGGAGCTGTTTTTT. It translates to CASSLLAGGPNTGELFF.

This clonotype has more than one count but fewer than ten. The chain carries TRBV7-3 and TRBJ2-1; 10 bases map to TRBD2. V was clipped by 6 bases and J by 5 bases; unmatched bases: 7. This CDR3 is 15 amino acids long. The germline V gene encodes CDR1 SGHTA and CDR2 FQGTGA. The CDR3 DNA reads TGTGCCAGCAGTAGAGGGACTAGCGCTAACAATGAGCAGTTCTTC. Translation gives CASSRGTSANNEQFF.

This clonotype was recorded at least ten times. The genes are TRBV7-6 and TRBJ2-3; D ambiguous. CDR1 SGHVS and CDR2 FNYEAQ come from the germline V gene. This CDR3 region has 13 residues. Trimming shortened V by 1 base and J by 4 bases, and 6 bases separated the two germline ends. CDR3: CASSLDGADTQYF. The CDR3 nucleotides are TGTGCCAGCAGCTTAGATGGGGCAGATACGCAGTATTTT.

This clonotype was detected only a few times. The gene calls are TRBV7-6 and TRBJ1-1; no reliable D call. Germline CDR1 is SGHVS and CDR2 is FNYEAQ. The V end was cut by 6 bases, the J end by 2 bases, with 10 bases between. The CDR3 has 13 residues. CDR3 residues: CASRTEGNTEAFF. In DNA, the CDR3 is TGTGCCAGCAGGACCGAGGGCAACACTGAAGCTTTCTTT.

This clonotype was detected a few times. This chain connects TRBV12-3 or TRBV12-4 to TRBJ2-1; D possibly uses TRBD1 or TRBD2 (5 bases each). This CDR3 comprises 15 residues. V was pared by 6 bases and J by 4 bases, with 16 bases between. The DNA of the CDR3 is TGTGCCAGCAGCCCGGGACCGAGTACTTACAATGAGCAGTTCTTC. Its protein product is CASSPGPSTYNEQFF.